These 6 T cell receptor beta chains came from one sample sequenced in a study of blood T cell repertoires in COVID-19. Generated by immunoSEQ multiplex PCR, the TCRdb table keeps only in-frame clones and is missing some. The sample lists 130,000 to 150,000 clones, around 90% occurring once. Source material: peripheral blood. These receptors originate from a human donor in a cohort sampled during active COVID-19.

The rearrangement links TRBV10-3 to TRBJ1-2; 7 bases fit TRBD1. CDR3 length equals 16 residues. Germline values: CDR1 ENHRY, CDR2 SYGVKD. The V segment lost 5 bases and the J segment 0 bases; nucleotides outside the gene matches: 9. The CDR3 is CAISRGGTDANYGYTF. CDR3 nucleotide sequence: TGTGCCATCAGTCGCGGTGGGACAGATGCTAACTATGGCTACACCTTC.

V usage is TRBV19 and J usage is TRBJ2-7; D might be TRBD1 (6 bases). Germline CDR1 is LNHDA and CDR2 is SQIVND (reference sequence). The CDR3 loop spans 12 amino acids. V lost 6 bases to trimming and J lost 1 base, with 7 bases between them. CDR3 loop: CASRGQSYEQYF. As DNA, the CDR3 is TGTGCCAGTAGAGGACAGTCCTACGAGCAGTACTTC. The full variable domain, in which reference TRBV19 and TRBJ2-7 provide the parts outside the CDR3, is DGGITQSPKYLFRKEGQNVTLSCEQNLNHDAMYWYRQDPGQGLRLIYYSQIVNDFQKGDIAEGYSVSREKKESFPLTVTSAQKNPTAFYLCASRGQSYEQYFGPGTRLTVT.

The CDR3 spells CATSNTGVTEAFF. CDR3 nucleotides: TGTGCCACATCTAATACAGGAGTCACTGAAGCTTTCTTT. The gene calls are TRBV2 and TRBJ1-1, with a tentative D call TRBD1 (5 bases). V lost 10 bases and J lost 4, with 16 bases in between. Germline V gives CDR1 SNHLY, CDR2 FYNNEI. This CDR3 is built from 13 residues.

The CDR3 is CASSRSRGGLETQYF. The CDR3 nucleotides are TGTGCCAGCAGTCGATCTCGCGGGGGGCTAGAGACCCAGTACTTC. The chain recombines TRBV6-6 with TRBJ2-5; the match to TRBD2 covers 8 bases. J gave up 4 bases and V 5 bases, and 9 bases lay outside the gene matches. Germline V gene lookup returns CDR1 MNHNY and CDR2 SVGAGI (reference sequence). This CDR3 comprises 15 residues.

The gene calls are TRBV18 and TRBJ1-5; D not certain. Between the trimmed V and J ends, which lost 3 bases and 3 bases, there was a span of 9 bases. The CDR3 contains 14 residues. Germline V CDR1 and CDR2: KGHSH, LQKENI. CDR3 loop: CASSPSLANQPQHF. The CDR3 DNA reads TGTGCCAGCTCACCTTCCTTGGCCAATCAGCCCCAGCATTTT.

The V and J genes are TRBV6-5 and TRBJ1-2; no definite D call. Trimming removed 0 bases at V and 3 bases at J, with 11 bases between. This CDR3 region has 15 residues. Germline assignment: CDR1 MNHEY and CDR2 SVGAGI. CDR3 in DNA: TGTGCCAGCAGTTACTCGCCCCAGGCGTACTATGGCTACACCTTC. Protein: CASSYSPQAYYGYTF.